The sample holds many counts of the clone carrying this T cell receptor beta chain. The data belong to a study of T cells after yellow fever vaccination. TCRdb reanalysed the 5' RACE reads using MiXCR and keeps one entry per CDR3 protein. The sample has more than 15,000 distinct CDR3 sequences; more than 4% are singletons. CDR3 length equals 15 residues. Germline assignment: CDR1 MNHGY and CDR2 SAAAGT. V lost 5 bases and J lost 1, with 14 bases in between. Study results and caveats: Post-booster samples contained most primary-vaccination clones (approximately 96% CD4, less than 90% CD8).

This chain connects TRBV6-8 to TRBJ2-5, with D perhaps TRBD1 (6 bases). The input for sequencing was PBMCs, either bulk or a sorted T-cell subset (CD4+, CD8+, memory, or dextramer-sorted; not recorded which), taken 15 days after the yellow fever booster vaccination. The receptor comes from a man aged 25 to 40 who received the YFV17D yellow fever vaccine. Here the CDR3 DNA reads TGTGCCAGCAGTCAAGACAGGCATACCCAAGAGACCCAGTACTTC. It specifies CASSQDRHTQETQYF.